The 8 T cell receptor beta chains listed next were all sequenced from one sample in a study of T cells after posttransplantation cyclophosphamide. Using immunoSEQ multiplex PCR, the repertoire was profiled, and TCRdb retains in-frame clones only, with some absent. The sample presents 25,000 to 30,000 clones, none singletons. The sample was PBMCs. The receptors were gathered from a man aged 45-65 years in good health, CMV-negative, and a related stem cell transplant donor.

This clone was observed many times. The gene calls are TRBV7-6 and TRBJ2-1; TRBD2 aligns across 7 bases. The CDR3 length is 16 residues. CDR1 and CDR2 from the germline V gene are SGHVS and FNYEAQ. J was trimmed by 0 bases and V by 6 bases; bases with no gene match: 8. The CDR3 spells CASSKRGGSSYNEQFF. DNA for the CDR3: TGTGCCAGCAGTAAACGGGGCGGGAGCTCCTACAATGAGCAGTTCTTC.

This clone showed up just a few times. The chain recombines TRBV7-9 with TRBJ2-7, with 8 positions matching TRBD2. The DNA end is more similar to TRBJ2-5, so the J call may be wrong. Germline CDR1 reads SEHNR; CDR2 reads FQNEAQ (reference sequence). The CDR3 has 15 amino acids. The chain's CDR3 is CASSLLSGAQETQYF. The CDR3 DNA is TGTGCCAGCAGCTTACTTAGCGGGGCTCAAGAGACCCAGTACTTC.

This clone occurred many times. The chain is built from TRBV5-6 and TRBJ2-3; TRBD2 might be the D (6 bases). Germline V gene data show CDR1 as SGHDT and CDR2 as YYEEEE. V was clipped by 0 bases and J by 4 bases, with 18 bases between them. This CDR3 contains 17 residues. This CDR3 is CASSLVRLAMLPDTQYF. CDR3 DNA sequence: TGTGCCAGCAGCTTGGTTCGCCTAGCGATGTTACCAGATACGCAGTATTTT.

This clone showed up many times. The chain joins TRBV4-1 to TRBJ1-3; D uncertain. V lost 4 bases, J lost 0 bases, and 22 bases lay in between. This CDR3 spans 19 amino acids. In germline, CDR1 is MGHRA, CDR2 YSYEKL. CDR3 residues: CASSLPSQEYTRSGNTIYF. CDR3 coding DNA: TGCGCCAGCAGCCTCCCGTCCCAGGAATACACGCGCTCTGGAAACACCATATATTTT.

This clone was seen ten or more times. The CDR3 DNA follows: TGTGCCAGCAGCCATTCGGGGGGCTCCTACGAGCAGTACTTC. Translating gives CASSHSGGSYEQYF. The rearrangement uses TRBV14 and TRBJ2-7; 7 bases match TRBD2. CDR3 length: 14 residues. With V trimmed by 3 bases and J by 0 bases, 2 bases remained unmatched. Germline CDR1 is SGHDN and CDR2 is FVKESK.

This clone was recorded many times. The genes are TRBV18 and TRBJ2-2; the match to TRBD2 covers 9 bases. CDR1 is KGHSH and CDR2 is LQKENI in the germline V gene. This CDR3 is built from 17 residues. The V segment lost 0 bases and the J segment 5 bases; nucleotides outside the gene matches: 7. CDR3 sequence: CASSPPPREGRTGELFF. The CDR3 bases are TGTGCCAGCTCACCACCTCCGCGGGAGGGCCGTACCGGGGAGCTGTTTTTT. Full variable domain (remainder filled in from reference TRBV18 and TRBJ2-2): NAGVMQNPRHLVRRRGQEARLRCSPMKGHSHVYWYRQLPEEGLKFMVYLQKENIIDESGMPKERFSAEFPKEGPSILRIQQVVRGDSAAYFCASSPPPREGRTGELFFGEGSRLTVL.

This clone has at least ten counts. The chain is built from TRBV7-3 and TRBJ1-2; possibly TRBD1 for D (5 bases). The CDR3 consists of 13 residues. CDR1 is SGHTA and CDR2 is FQGTGA in the germline V gene. V was clipped by 1 base and J by 6 bases, with 9 bases between them. The CDR3 DNA sequence: TGTGCCAGCAGCTTAAATCAGGGCCATGGCTACACCTTC. It encodes CASSLNQGHGYTF.

This clone was seen ten or more times. The rearrangement uses TRBV5-4 and TRBJ2-1, with a possible D match to TRBD2 (5 bases). The CDR3 spans 13 residues. V was cut by 3 bases and J by 4 bases, with 8 bases left in between. Germline CDR1 is SGHNT and CDR2 is YYREEE (reference sequence). The CDR3 here is CASSWEPYNEQFF. The CDR3 coding sequence is TGTGCCAGCAGCTGGGAGCCTTACAATGAGCAGTTCTTC.